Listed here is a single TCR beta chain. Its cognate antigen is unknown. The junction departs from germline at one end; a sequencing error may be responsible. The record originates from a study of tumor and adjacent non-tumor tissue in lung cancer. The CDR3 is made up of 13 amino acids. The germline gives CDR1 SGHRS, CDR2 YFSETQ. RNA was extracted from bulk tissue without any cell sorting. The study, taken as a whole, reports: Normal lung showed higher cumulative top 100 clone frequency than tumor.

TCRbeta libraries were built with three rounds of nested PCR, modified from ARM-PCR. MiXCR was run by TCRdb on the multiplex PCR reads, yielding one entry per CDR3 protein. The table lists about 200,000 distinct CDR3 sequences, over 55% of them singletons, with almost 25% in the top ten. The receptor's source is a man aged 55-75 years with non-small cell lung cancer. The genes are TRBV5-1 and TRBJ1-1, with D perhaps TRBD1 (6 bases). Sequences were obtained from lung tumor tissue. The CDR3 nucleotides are TGCGCCAGCAGTTCCGTCAGGGGAGATGAAGATTTCTTT. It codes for CASSSVRGDEDFF.